The source of this T cell receptor (beta chain) is a study of identical twins. The authors used template switching to add a universal primer site and gave cDNA unique molecular identifiers. MiXCR, run by TCRdb on the 5' RACE reads, gives a single entry per CDR3 protein. The sample includes fewer than 900,000 distinct CDR3 sequences, 21% of them seen just once. This CDR3 spans 14 amino acids. V shed 5 bases, J shed 1 base, and the junction held 2 bases outside the gene matches. Germline V gene data show CDR1 as DFQATT and CDR2 as SNEGSKA (reference sequence). Another study also made use of these data, one on T cells expressing NK-cell markers.

Sequenced input: PBMCs. The chain combines TRBV20-1 with TRBJ2-2; 9 bases fit TRBD1. The TCR was taken from a woman aged 18-30 years in good health. This CDR3 reads CSAWGQGNTGELFF. The CDR3 nucleotides read TGCAGTGCTTGGGGACAGGGGAACACCGGGGAGCTGTTTTTT.